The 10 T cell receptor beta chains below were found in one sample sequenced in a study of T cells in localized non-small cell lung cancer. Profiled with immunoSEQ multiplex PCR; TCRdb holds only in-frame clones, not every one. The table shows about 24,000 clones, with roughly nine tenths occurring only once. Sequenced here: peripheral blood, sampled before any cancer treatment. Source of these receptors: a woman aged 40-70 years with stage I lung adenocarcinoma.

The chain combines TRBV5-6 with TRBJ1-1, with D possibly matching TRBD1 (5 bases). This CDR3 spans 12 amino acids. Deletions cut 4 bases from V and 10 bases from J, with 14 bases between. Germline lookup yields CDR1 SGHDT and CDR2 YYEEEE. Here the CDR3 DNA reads TGTGCCAGCAGCAGACCAGGGTTCGCAGCTTTCTTT. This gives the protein CASSRPGFAAFF.

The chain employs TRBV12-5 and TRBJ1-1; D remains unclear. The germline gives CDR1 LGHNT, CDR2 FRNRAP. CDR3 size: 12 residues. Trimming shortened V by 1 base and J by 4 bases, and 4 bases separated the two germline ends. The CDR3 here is CASGLGSTEAFF. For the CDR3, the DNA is TGTGCTAGTGGTTTGGGGAGCACTGAAGCTTTCTTT.

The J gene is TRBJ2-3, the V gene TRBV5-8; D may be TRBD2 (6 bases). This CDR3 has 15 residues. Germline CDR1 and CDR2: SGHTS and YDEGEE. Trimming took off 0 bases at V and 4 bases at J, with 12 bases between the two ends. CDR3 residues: CASSLAGRGPDTQYF. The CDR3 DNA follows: TGTGCCAGCAGCTTGGCAGGGCGGGGCCCAGATACGCAGTATTTT.

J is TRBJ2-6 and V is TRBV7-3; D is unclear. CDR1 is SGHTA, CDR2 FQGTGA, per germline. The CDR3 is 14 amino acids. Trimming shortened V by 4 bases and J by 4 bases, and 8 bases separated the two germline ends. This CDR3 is CASSSPGGANVLTF. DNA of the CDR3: TGTGCCAGCAGCTCCCCTGGCGGGGCCAACGTCCTGACTTTC. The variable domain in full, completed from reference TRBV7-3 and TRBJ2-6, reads GAGVSQTPSNKVTEKGKYVELRCDPISGHTALYWYRQSLGQGPEFLIYFQGTGAADDSGLPNDRFFAVRPEGSVSTLKIQRTERGDSAVYLCASSSPGGANVLTFGAGSRLTVL.

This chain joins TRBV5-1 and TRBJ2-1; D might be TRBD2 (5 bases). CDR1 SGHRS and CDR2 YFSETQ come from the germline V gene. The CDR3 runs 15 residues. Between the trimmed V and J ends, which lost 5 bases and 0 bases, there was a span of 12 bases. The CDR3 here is CASSWTGSSYNEQFF. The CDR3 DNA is TGCGCCAGCAGTTGGACGGGAAGCTCCTACAATGAGCAGTTCTTC.

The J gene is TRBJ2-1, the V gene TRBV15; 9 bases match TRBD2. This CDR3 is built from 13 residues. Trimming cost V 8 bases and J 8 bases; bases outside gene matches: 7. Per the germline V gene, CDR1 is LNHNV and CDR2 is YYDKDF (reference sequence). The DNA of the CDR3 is TGTGCCACCGCCCTGGCGGGAGGGGATGAGCAGTTCTTC. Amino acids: CATALAGGDEQFF.

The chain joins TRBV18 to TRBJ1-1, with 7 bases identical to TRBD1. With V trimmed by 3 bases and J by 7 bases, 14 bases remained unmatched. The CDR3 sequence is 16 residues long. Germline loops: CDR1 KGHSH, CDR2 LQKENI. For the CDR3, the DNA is TGTGCCAGCTCACCGGACCCGACAGGGAGGGGCAGTGAAGCTTTCTTT. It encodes CASSPDPTGRGSEAFF.

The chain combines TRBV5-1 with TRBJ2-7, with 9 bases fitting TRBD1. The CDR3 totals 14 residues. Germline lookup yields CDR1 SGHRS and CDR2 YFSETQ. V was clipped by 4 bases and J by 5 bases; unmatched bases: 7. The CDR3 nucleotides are TGCGCCAGCAGCCCCGGGACAGGGCTGGACGAGCAGTACTTC. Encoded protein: CASSPGTGLDEQYF.

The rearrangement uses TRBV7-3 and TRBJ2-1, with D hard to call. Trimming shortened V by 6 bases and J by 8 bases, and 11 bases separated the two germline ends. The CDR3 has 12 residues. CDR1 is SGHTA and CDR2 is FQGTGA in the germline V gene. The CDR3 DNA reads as TGTGCCAGCAGTTTTGAGGCCCATGAGCAGTTCTTC. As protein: CASSFEAHEQFF.

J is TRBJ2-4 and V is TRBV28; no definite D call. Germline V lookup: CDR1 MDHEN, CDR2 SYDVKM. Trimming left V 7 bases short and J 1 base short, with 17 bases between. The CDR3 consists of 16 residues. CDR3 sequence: CASNRPRLGAKNIQYF. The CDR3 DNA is TGTGCCAGCAACCGGCCTAGACTGGGTGCCAAAAACATTCAGTACTTC.